The next 30 T cell receptor beta chains were all read from a single sample in a study of T cell clonotyping in hematopoietic cell transplantation. Some clones are missing from TCRdb's copy, which holds only in-frame ones; the method was immunoSEQ multiplex PCR. The table has some 30,000 clones, approximately 94% seen once; the top ten hold approximately 2%. Described time point: recipient sample about 28 days before transplant, after cytoreduction. Sample: peripheral blood mononuclear cells, taken before stem cell transplant. These receptors all come from a man aged 45 to 65 with acute myeloid leukemia. Some clones in this sample may be carry-over from other donors' samples.

The chain links TRBV29-1 to TRBJ1-6, with 8 bases matching TRBD1. J lost 19 bases, V lost 2 bases, and 7 bases had no gene match. In germline, CDR1 is SQVTM, CDR2 ANQGSEA. The CDR3 is made up of 11 amino acids. The CDR3 DNA reads TGCAGCGTTGAAAAGGGGACAGGCCCTCACTTT. Translation: CSVEKGTGPHF.

The chain has TRBV7-2 and TRBJ2-5; D is unresolved. The CDR3 contains 11 residues. Trimming removed 4 bases from V and 2 bases from J, with 2 bases in between. Germline V gene data show CDR1 as SGHTA and CDR2 as FQGNSA. The CDR3 coding sequence is TGTGCCAGCAGCTATCAAGAGACCCAGTACTTC. Translated, it gives CASSYQETQYF.

This clone was found once. The chain employs TRBV7-8 and TRBJ1-2; D remains unclear. CDR1 is SGHVS, CDR2 FQNEAQ, per germline. V was trimmed by 2 bases and J by 8 bases, leaving 9 bases between them. This CDR3 has 12 amino acids. This chain's CDR3 is CASSLSLHGYTF. The CDR3 DNA sequence: TGTGCCAGCAGCTTATCTTTGCACGGCTACACCTTC. Drawing the rest from reference TRBV7-8 and TRBJ1-2, the complete variable domain is GAGVSQSPRYKVAKRGQDVALRCDPISGHVSLFWYQQALGQGPEFLTYFQNEAQLDKSGLPSDRFFAERPEGSVSTLKIQRTQQEDSAVYLCASSLSLHGYTFGSGTRLTVV.

This clone appeared once. The V call is TRBV5-1, the J call TRBJ1-1; 8 bases agree with TRBD1. This CDR3 is built from 14 residues. Germline V gene sequence: CDR1 SGHRS, CDR2 YFSETQ. Trimming removed 2 bases from V and 6 bases from J; junction bases left unmatched: 6. CDR3 sequence reads: CASSFALQGAEAFF. The CDR3 coding sequence is TGCGCCAGCAGCTTTGCACTACAGGGGGCTGAAGCTTTCTTT. Looking up the rest from reference TRBV5-1 and TRBJ1-1 gives the full variable domain: KAGVTQTPRYLIKTRGQQVTLSCSPISGHRSVSWYQQTPGQGLQFLFEYFSETQRNKGNFPGRFSGRQFSNSRSEMNVSTLELGDSALYLCASSFALQGAEAFFGQGTRLTVV.

The chain carries TRBV28 and TRBJ2-3; 10 nucleotides agree with TRBD2. With 4 bases clipped from V and 3 bases from J, the junction kept 13 bases outside the gene matches. This CDR3 is 18 amino acids long. The germline V gene has CDR1 MDHEN and CDR2 SYDVKM. The CDR3 spells CASSSTHSQREGTDTQYF. The CDR3 nucleotides read TGTGCCAGCAGTTCAACCCACAGCCAGCGGGAGGGTACAGATACGCAGTATTTT.

The chain joins TRBV28 to TRBJ2-7; maybe TRBD2 (5 bases). The germline V gene has CDR1 MDHEN and CDR2 SYDVKM. Deletions cut 6 bases from V and 10 bases from J, with 25 bases between. The CDR3 runs 15 residues. This CDR3 is CASRTPGLMNRGQYF. The CDR3 DNA sequence: TGTGCCAGCAGAACCCCCGGACTGATGAATCGAGGACAGTACTTC.

The J gene is TRBJ2-7, the V gene TRBV11-2, with no clear D. CDR3 length equals 14 residues. Trimming shortened V by 5 bases and J by 1 base, and 12 bases separated the two germline ends. Germline V CDR1 and CDR2: SGHAT, FQNNGV. The CDR3 nucleotides are TGTGCCAGCAGCGCCCGGGTCGTGTCCTACGAGCAGTACTTC. This sequence encodes CASSARVVSYEQYF. The entire variable domain, with the rest obtained from reference TRBV11-2 and TRBJ2-7, is as follows: EAGVAQSPRYKIIEKRQSVAFWCNPISGHATLYWYQQILGQGPKLLIQFQNNGVVDDSQLPKDRFSAERLKGVDSTLKIQPAKLEDSAVYLCASSARVVSYEQYFGPGTRLTVT.

The genes are TRBV7-3 and TRBJ2-1; D gene uncertain. CDR3 size: 13 residues. V was clipped by 5 bases and J by 9 bases, with 14 bases between them. Germline V gene data show CDR1 as SGHTA and CDR2 as FQGTGA. CDR3 protein: CASSKDGRSEQFF. CDR3 sequence (DNA): TGTGCCAGCAGCAAGGACGGTAGGAGTGAGCAGTTCTTC.

The chain recombines TRBV19 with TRBJ2-3; the match to TRBD2 covers 8 bases. This CDR3 comprises 15 residues. V lost 6 bases to trimming and J lost 4 bases; unmatched junction nucleotides: 9. Germline V gene data show CDR1 as LNHDA and CDR2 as SQIVND (reference sequence). The CDR3 region is CASRPSGRGADTQYF. DNA for the CDR3: TGTGCCAGTAGGCCCAGCGGGAGAGGGGCAGATACGCAGTATTTT.

The CDR3 is CASSLDREREQYF. The CDR3 DNA follows: TGCGCCAGCAGCTTGGACAGGGAGAGAGAGCAGTACTTC. The chain uses TRBV5-1 and TRBJ2-7; weak D call: TRBD1 (6 bases). Germline V lookup: CDR1 SGHRS, CDR2 YFSETQ. The CDR3 is made up of 13 amino acids. V gave up 0 bases and J gave up 7 bases, with 11 bases separating them.

The genes are TRBV4-1 and TRBJ2-5, with 9 positions matching TRBD1. This CDR3 is built from 15 residues. Germline V gene lookup returns CDR1 MGHRA and CDR2 YSYEKL. Trimming took 2 bases from V and 5 from J; bases not matched to a gene: 6. The CDR3, as DNA: TGCGCCAGCAGCCAATCCGACAGGGGGGGGGAGACCCAGTACTTC. Encoded protein: CASSQSDRGGETQYF.

The V call is TRBV30, the J call TRBJ2-5; 8 bases fit TRBD2. Per germline, CDR1 GTSNPN and CDR2 SVGIG (reference sequence). This CDR3 has 12 amino acids. V trimming: 4 bases; J trimming: 9 bases; junction bases outside the gene matches: 7. The CDR3 spells CAWNPGLGAQYF. The CDR3 nucleotides read TGTGCCTGGAATCCGGGACTAGGGGCCCAGTACTTC.

The chain joins TRBV7-2 to TRBJ1-5; 11 nucleotides match TRBD1. The CDR3 extends over 14 amino acids. Germline CDR1 and CDR2: SGHTA and FQGNSA. Trimming cost V 5 bases and J 6 bases; bases outside gene matches: 3. The CDR3 bases are TGTGCCAGCAGCGCCGGGACAGGGGGTCAGCCCCAGCATTTT. Its translation is CASSAGTGGQPQHF. The variable domain in full, with the rest retrieved from reference TRBV7-2 and TRBJ1-5, is GAGVSQSPSNKVTEKGKDVELRCDPISGHTALYWYRQSLGQGLEFLIYFQGNSAPDKSGLPSDRFSAERTGGSVSTLTIQRTQQEDSAVYLCASSAGTGGQPQHFGDGTRLSIL.

This chain uses TRBV30 with TRBJ2-5, with D perhaps matching TRBD1 or TRBD2 (6 bases each). Per the germline V gene, CDR1 is GTSNPN and CDR2 is SVGIG (reference sequence). This CDR3 comprises 12 residues. The V and J ends lost 4 bases and 5 bases respectively, with 11 bases between them. Written as DNA, the CDR3 is TGTGCCTGGATGGGGGGCTGGGAGACCCAGTACTTC. Encoded protein: CAWMGGWETQYF.

The chain joins TRBV1 to TRBJ2-7; no DNA check was done on the table's D call, TRBD2. TRBV1 is assigned pseudogene status. The CDR3 sequence is 16 residues long. The CDR3 DNA is TGCACCAGCAGCCAAGACGAACTAGCGGGAGACTACGAGCAGTACTTC. Translating it yields CTSSQDELAGDYEQYF.

V gene TRBV28 combines with J gene TRBJ2-7; D may be TRBD1 (6 bases). The CDR3 length is 13 residues. Germline CDR1 MDHEN, CDR2 SYDVKM. Trimming took 3 bases from V and 4 from J, leaving 10 bases between them. The CDR3 nucleotides are TGTGCCAGCAGTTTGGGACAAATATACGAGCAGTACTTC. Translated: CASSLGQIYEQYF.

The chain has TRBV21-1 and TRBJ2-2; no check of the table's D call, TRBD2, against the DNA was made. TRBV21-1 is given as a pseudogene. CDR3 length: 15 amino acids. As DNA, the CDR3 is TGTGCCAGCAGCAATCCTAGACGTCGCACCGGGGAGCTGTTTTTT. Protein: CASSNPRRRTGELFF.

The genes are TRBV18 and TRBJ2-7; 7 nucleotides agree with TRBD1. This CDR3 comprises 13 residues. V lost 3 bases to trimming and J lost 1 base; unmatched junction nucleotides: 0. In germline, CDR1 is KGHSH, CDR2 LQKENI. In DNA, the CDR3 is TGTGCCAGCTCACCGGGACAGTCCTACGAGCAGTACTTC. It translates to CASSPGQSYEQYF. The full variable domain, in which reference TRBV18 and TRBJ2-7 provide the parts outside the CDR3, is NAGVMQNPRHLVRRRGQEARLRCSPMKGHSHVYWYRQLPEEGLKFMVYLQKENIIDESGMPKERFSAEFPKEGPSILRIQQVVRGDSAAYFCASSPGQSYEQYFGPGTRLTVT.

The chain has TRBV10-3 and TRBJ1-5; unclear D gene. The length of the CDR3 is 12 residues. The V end was cut by 2 bases, the J end by 4 bases, with 3 bases between. Germline values: CDR1 ENHRY, CDR2 SYGVKD. The CDR3 region is CAISENNQPQHF. The CDR3 coding sequence is TGTGCCATCAGTGAGAATAATCAGCCCCAGCATTTT.

The CDR3 sequence: CASSSTDGGWGTEAFF. CDR3 nucleotide sequence: TGTGCCAGCAGCTCTACAGACGGGGGTTGGGGCACTGAAGCTTTCTTT. The chain links TRBV11-2 to TRBJ1-1; perhaps TRBD1 as D (5 bases). Trimming cost V 4 bases and J 4 bases, with 19 bases left between them. Germline lookup yields CDR1 SGHAT and CDR2 FQNNGV. The CDR3 is 16 residues long.

The rearrangement uses TRBV7-7 and TRBJ2-3, with D possibly TRBD2 on 5 matching bases. Germline assignment: CDR1 SSHAT and CDR2 FNYEAQ (reference sequence). The CDR3 is 13 residues long. V lost 5 bases and J 6 bases, leaving 12 bases between the germline ends. For the CDR3, the DNA is TGTGCCAGCAGCCCCACTAGGTTGGATACGCAGTATTTT. Protein: CASSPTRLDTQYF.

The chain carries TRBV9 and TRBJ1-3; the match to TRBD1 covers 8 bases. V lost 5 bases to trimming and J lost 0 bases; unmatched junction nucleotides: 7. CDR3 length: 16 amino acids. In germline, CDR1 is SGDLS, CDR2 YYNGEE. The CDR3 protein is CASSAGQDSSGNTIYF. CDR3 in DNA: TGTGCCAGCAGTGCGGGACAGGACAGCTCTGGAAACACCATATATTTT.

The chain is built from TRBV30 and TRBJ2-7; TRBD1 might be the D (5 bases). The germline CDR1 and CDR2 sequences are GTSNPN and SVGIG (reference sequence). Trimming stripped 1 base from V and 3 bases from J, with 10 bases between. This CDR3 contains 13 residues. CDR3 protein: CAWSATVDYEQYF. DNA of the CDR3: TGTGCCTGGAGTGCGACAGTCGACTACGAGCAGTACTTC.

The CDR3 nucleotides are TGCGCCAGCAGCCCCGCCCCGACACCCTCCTACGAGCAGTACTTC. It translates to CASSPAPTPSYEQYF. This chain uses TRBV5-1 with TRBJ2-7; D is uncertain. The CDR3 contains 15 residues. Looked up from germline, CDR1 is SGHRS and CDR2 is YFSETQ. V lost 4 bases and J lost 0, with 14 bases in between.

The genes are TRBV29-1 and TRBJ2-5, with D possibly being TRBD2 (5 bases). There are 13 residues in the CDR3. Per germline, CDR1 SQVTM and CDR2 ANQGSEA. Trimming took 6 bases from V and 1 from J, leaving 12 bases between them. DNA of the CDR3: TGCAGCGTCGCAAGCGGTGGCCAAGAGACCCAGTACTTC. The encoded protein is CSVASGGQETQYF.

The rearrangement links TRBV5-4 to TRBJ2-7, with D tentatively TRBD1 or TRBD2 (6 bases each). The CDR3 covers 15 residues. CDR1 is SGHNT and CDR2 is YYREEE in the germline V gene (reference sequence). V was shortened by 4 bases and J by 2 bases, with 16 bases between the two germline ends. CDR3 region: CASSLGGQGAYEQYF. CDR3 in DNA: TGTGCCAGCAGCCTGGGGGGACAAGGGGCCTACGAGCAGTACTTC.

The chain uses TRBV19 and TRBJ2-1; D is undetermined. CDR1 LNHDA and CDR2 SQIVND come from the germline V gene (reference sequence). Trimming removed 3 bases from V and 2 bases from J, with 17 bases in between. The length of the CDR3 is 17 residues. The CDR3 sequence is CASSITADWDTYNEQFF. The CDR3 DNA follows: TGTGCCAGTAGTATTACCGCCGACTGGGATACCTACAATGAGCAGTTCTTC.

In nucleotides, the CDR3 is TGTGCCAGCGAGGGGCCAAGCACAGATACGCAGTATTTT. It yields the protein CASEGPSTDTQYF. This chain links TRBV9 with TRBJ2-3; D is possibly TRBD1 or TRBD2 (5 bases each). The CDR3 runs to 13 residues. Per the germline V gene, CDR1 is SGDLS and CDR2 is YYNGEE. V was clipped by 7 bases and J by 0 bases, with 9 bases between them.

The CDR3 DNA reads TGCAGCGTTGAGAGATCGGGCTACGAGCAGTACTTC. Protein product: CSVERSGYEQYF. The genes are TRBV29-1 and TRBJ2-7; D not resolved. Germline V gene lookup returns CDR1 SQVTM and CDR2 ANQGSEA. The CDR3 is made up of 12 amino acids. Trimming pared 3 bases from V and 3 bases from J, leaving 9 bases between.

The chain is built from TRBV12-5 and TRBJ1-2; D possibly corresponds to TRBD1 (5 bases). Germline assignment: CDR1 LGHNT and CDR2 FRNRAP. Deletions cut 6 bases from V and 4 bases from J, with 15 bases between. The CDR3 has 14 residues. CDR3 DNA: TGTGCTAGTGGACCCCCCGGGACTATCTATGGCTACACCTTC. Translation gives CASGPPGTIYGYTF.